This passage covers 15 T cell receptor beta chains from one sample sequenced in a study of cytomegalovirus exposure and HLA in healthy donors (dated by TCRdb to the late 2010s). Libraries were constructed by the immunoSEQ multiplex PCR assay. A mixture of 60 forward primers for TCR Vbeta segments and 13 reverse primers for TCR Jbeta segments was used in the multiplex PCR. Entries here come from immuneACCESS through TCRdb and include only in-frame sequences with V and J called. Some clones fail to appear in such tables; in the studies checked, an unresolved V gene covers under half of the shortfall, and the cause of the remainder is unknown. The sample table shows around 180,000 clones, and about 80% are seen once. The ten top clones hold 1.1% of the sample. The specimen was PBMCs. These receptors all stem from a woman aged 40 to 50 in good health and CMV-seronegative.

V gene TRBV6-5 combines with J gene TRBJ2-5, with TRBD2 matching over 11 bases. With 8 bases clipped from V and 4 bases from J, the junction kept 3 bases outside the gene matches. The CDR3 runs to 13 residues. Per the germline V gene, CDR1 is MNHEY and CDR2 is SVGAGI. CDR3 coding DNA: TGTGCCAGCGCGACTAGCGGGGTAGAGACCCAGTACTTC. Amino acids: CASATSGVETQYF.

The CDR3 sequence is CASRRTLGTGGPGELFF. In nucleotides, the CDR3 is TGTGCCAGCAGACGAACCCTCGGGACAGGGGGTCCCGGGGAGCTGTTTTTT. The V call is TRBV27, the J call TRBJ2-2; 11 bases agree with TRBD1. The germline V gene has CDR1 MNHEY and CDR2 SMNVEV (reference sequence). CDR3 size: 17 residues. Trimming removed 6 bases from V and 6 bases from J; junction bases left unmatched: 12.

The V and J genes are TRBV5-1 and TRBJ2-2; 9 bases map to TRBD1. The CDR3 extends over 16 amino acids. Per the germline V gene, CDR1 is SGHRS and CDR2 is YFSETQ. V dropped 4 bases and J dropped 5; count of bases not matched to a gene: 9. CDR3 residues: CASSGSGTGPTGELFF. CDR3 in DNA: TGCGCCAGCAGCGGATCCGGGACAGGGCCGACCGGGGAGCTGTTTTTT.

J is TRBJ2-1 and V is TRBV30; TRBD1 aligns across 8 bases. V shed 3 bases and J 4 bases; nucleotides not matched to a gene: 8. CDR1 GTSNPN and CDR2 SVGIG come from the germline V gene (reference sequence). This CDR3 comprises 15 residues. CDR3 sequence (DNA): TGTGCCTGGAGCTCTCTTCGACAGGGGTACAATGAGCAGTTCTTC. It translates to CAWSSLRQGYNEQFF.

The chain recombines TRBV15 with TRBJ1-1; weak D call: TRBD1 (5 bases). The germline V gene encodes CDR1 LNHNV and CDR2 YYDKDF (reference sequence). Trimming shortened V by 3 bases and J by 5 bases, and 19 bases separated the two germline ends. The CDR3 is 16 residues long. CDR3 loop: CATSSELGTRWTEAFF. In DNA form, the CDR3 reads TGTGCCACCAGCAGCGAATTAGGGACTCGTTGGACTGAAGCTTTCTTT.

DNA for the CDR3: TGTGCCAGCAGTCGTGAGAGATACAATGAGCAGTTCTTC. It specifies CASSRERYNEQFF. The V call is TRBV6-5, the J call TRBJ2-1; no clear D. Germline-derived CDR1 and CDR2 are MNHEY and SVGAGI. The CDR3 has 13 amino acids. Between the trimmed V and J ends, which lost 5 bases and 4 bases, there was a span of 9 bases.

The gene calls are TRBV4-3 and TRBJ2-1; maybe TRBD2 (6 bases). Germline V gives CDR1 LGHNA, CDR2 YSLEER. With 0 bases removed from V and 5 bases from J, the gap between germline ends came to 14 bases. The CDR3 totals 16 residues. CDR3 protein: CASSQDLRGRNNEQFF. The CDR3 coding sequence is TGCGCCAGCAGCCAAGATCTTCGAGGGAGGAACAATGAGCAGTTCTTC.

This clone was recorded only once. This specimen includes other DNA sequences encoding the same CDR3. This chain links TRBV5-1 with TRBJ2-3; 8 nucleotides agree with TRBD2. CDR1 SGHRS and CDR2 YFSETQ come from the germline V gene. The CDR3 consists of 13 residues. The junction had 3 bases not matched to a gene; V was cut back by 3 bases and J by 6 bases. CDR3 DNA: TGCGCCAGCAGCTCACTAGCGGAGGATACGCAGTATTTT. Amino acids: CASSSLAEDTQYF.

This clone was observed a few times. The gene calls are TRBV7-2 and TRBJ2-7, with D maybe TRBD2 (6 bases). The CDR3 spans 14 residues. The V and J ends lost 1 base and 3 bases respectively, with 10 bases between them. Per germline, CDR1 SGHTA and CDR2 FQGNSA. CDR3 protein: CASSLDRTNYEQYF. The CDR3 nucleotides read TGTGCCAGCAGCTTAGACAGGACTAACTACGAGCAGTACTTC. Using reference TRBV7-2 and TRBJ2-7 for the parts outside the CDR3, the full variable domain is GAGVSQSPSNKVTEKGKDVELRCDPISGHTALYWYRQSLGQGLEFLIYFQGNSAPDKSGLPSDRFSAERTGGSVSTLTIQRTQQEDSAVYLCASSLDRTNYEQYFGPGTRLTVT.

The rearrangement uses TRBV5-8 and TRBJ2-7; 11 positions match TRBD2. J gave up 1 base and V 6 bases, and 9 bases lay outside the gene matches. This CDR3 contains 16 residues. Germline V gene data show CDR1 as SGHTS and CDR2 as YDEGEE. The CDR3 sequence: CASKPGLAANSYEQYV. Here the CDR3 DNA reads TGTGCCAGCAAACCGGGACTAGCGGCTAATTCCTACGAGCAGTACGTC.

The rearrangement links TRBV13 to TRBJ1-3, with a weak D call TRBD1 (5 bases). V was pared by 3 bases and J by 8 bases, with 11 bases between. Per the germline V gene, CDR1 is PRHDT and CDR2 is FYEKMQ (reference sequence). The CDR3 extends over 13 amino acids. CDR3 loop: CASSFGQGHTIYF. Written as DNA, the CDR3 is TGTGCCAGCAGCTTCGGGCAGGGTCACACCATATATTTT.

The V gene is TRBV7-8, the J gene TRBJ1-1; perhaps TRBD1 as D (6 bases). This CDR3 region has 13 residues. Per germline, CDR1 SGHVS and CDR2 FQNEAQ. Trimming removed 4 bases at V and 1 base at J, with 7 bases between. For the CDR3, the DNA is TGTGCCAGCAGCTCACAGGGGAACACTGAAGCTTTCTTT. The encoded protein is CASSSQGNTEAFF.

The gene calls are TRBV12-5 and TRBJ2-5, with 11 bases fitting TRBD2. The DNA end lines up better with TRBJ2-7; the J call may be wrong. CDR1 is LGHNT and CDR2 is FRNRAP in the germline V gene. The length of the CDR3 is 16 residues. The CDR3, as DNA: TGTGCTAGTGGTTTGGGGGGGACTAGCGGTTCCTACGAGCAGTACTTC. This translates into CASGLGGTSGSYEQYF.

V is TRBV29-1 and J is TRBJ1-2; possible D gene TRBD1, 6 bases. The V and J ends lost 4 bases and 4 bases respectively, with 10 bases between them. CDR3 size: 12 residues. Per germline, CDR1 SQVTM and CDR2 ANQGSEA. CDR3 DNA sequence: TGCAGCGTTGCCCGACAGGCCTATGGCTACACCTTC. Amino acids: CSVARQAYGYTF.

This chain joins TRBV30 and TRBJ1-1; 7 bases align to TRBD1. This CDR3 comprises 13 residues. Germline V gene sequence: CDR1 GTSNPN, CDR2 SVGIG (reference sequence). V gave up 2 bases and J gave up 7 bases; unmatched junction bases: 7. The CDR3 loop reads CAWSPRWTGEAFF. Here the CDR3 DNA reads TGTGCCTGGAGTCCGAGATGGACAGGTGAAGCTTTCTTT. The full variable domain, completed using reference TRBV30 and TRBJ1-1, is SQTIHQWPATLVQPVGSPLSLECTVEGTSNPNLYWYRQAAGRGLQLLFYSVGIGQISSEVPQNLSASRPQDRQFILSSKKLLLSDSGFYLCAWSPRWTGEAFFGQGTRLTVV.